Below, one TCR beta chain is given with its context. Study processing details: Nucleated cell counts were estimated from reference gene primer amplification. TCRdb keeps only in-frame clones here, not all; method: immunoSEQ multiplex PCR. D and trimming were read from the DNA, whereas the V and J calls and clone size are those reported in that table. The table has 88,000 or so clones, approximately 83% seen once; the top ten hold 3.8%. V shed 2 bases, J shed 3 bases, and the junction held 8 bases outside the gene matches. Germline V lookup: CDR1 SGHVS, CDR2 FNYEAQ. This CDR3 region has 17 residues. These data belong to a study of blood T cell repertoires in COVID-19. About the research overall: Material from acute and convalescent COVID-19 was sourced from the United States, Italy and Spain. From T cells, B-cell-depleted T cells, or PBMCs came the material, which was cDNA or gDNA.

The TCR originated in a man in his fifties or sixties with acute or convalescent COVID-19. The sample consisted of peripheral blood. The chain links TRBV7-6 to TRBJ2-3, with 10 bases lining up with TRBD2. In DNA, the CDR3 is TGTGCCAGCAGCTTAAGGCTAGCGGGGGCAAATACAGATACGCAGTATTTT. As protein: CASSLRLAGANTDTQYF. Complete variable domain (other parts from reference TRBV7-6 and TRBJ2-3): GAGVSQSPRYKVTKRGQDVALRCDPISGHVSLYWYRQALGQGPEFLTYFNYEAQQDKSGLPNDRFSAERPEGSISTLTIQRTEQRDSAMYRCASSLRLAGANTDTQYFGPGTRLTVL.